A single T cell receptor beta chain is shown here with its context. Its antigen target is currently unknown. No much larger clone exists at a distance of one base, and base qualities are not known. The library relied on the immunoSEQ multiplex PCR assay. The multiplex PCR relied on a mix of 60 forward primers for TCR Vbeta segments and 13 reverse primers for TCR Jbeta segments. A multiplex PCR assay on genomic DNA amplified the CDR3 region of rearranged TCR beta genes. Amplified TCR beta libraries were sequenced as 87-base-pair reads on the Illumina HiSeq System. In the paper's pipeline: In a later analysis, 70 million to 95 million unique TCR beta chains were counted across the 500 to 850 repertoires, and approximately 9.9 million of these chains were shared by at least two donors. To remove PCR and sequencing errors, raw reads were error-corrected and collapsed into unique sequences using a nearest-neighbor algorithm that merged closely related sequences. Alignment of CDR3 sequences to IMGT reference sequences was used to assign V, D and J gene segments. Each retained sequence needed at least a six-nucleotide match to both a V gene segment and a J gene segment. Rearrangements were called productive when the CDR3 lacked stop codons and stayed in frame with V and J; all others were non-productive. Following IMGT convention, CDR3 was defined as the stretch from the second conserved V-encoded cysteine to the conserved J-encoded phenylalanine. In an earlier analysis of more than 550 of the donors, sequences lacking an unambiguous match to a single V gene segment were excluded. An earlier analysis of 587 of the donors called V segments functional above 56.7% productive rearrangements and segregating when the between-donor standard deviation exceeded 5%. A statistical classification framework was developed to diagnose cytomegalovirus status using the catalog of TCR beta chain sequences. A later analysis assigned V and J genes by comparing TCR nucleotide sequences with IMGT/GENE-DB human TR gene sequences. The TCRdist pipeline was used in a later analysis to assign CDR3 sequences and most-parsimonious VDJ recombination scenarios. In a later analysis, every TCR beta chain was defined by the combination of its CDR3 amino acid sequence and its V-gene family, and reads without a unique V-gene family were dropped. To address suspected cross-contamination and a sequencing artifact, a later analysis removed a few hundred highly shared, low-generation-probability nucleotide sequences. In a later analysis, a clonal expansion index was calculated for each public chain from normalized within-repertoire ranks of inferred template counts. Generation probabilities in a later analysis came from a VDJ recombination model fitted to out-of-frame rearrangements, and those results were checked against IGoR. In a later analysis, TCR-TCR, TCR-HLA and TCR-CMV co-occurrence was scored with hypergeometric tests, and a repertoire-size bias correction was applied to TCR pairs. False discovery rates were estimated in a later analysis by permuting HLA or CMV assignments 20 times. In a later analysis, co-occurring TCRs were grouped using DBSCAN, with TCRdist sequence similarity added in when clustering inside HLA-allele-positive subsets. Repertoires with fewer than 30,000 or more than 120,000 public chains, plus five repertoires with anomalous nucleotide sharing, were excluded from co-occurrence clustering. Drawn from immuneACCESS, this table holds only the in-frame rearrangements with V and J called that TCRdb kept. Clones are partly lost; checked studies trace under half to an unresolved V gene and leave the rest unexplained. Clonal size and the V and J genes are those of that table, whereas D and trimming came from the DNA. The sample has 100,000 to 150,000 clones on record, approximately 80% of them singletons. The ten largest account for approximately 4% of the sample.

The cohort comprised around 700 healthy bone marrow donors. At the time of sampling, every cohort member was nominally healthy, though immune exposures that went unrecorded were likely present. The donor was CMV seronegative and belonged to the group of more than 300 seronegative cohort members. A peripheral blood sample was provided by each donor, and peripheral blood mononuclear cells were used for TCR beta sequencing. Genomic DNA extraction from the blood cell samples was performed with the Qiagen DNeasy Blood Extraction Kit. These data come from a study of cytomegalovirus exposure and HLA in healthy donors (dated by TCRdb to the late 2010s). The study in broad terms: An earlier analysis of under 600 of the donors reported approximately 300 Gb of sequence data and some 120 million unique TCR beta sequences from about 200 million T cells. An early release covering roughly 640 HLA-typed donors comprised approximately 300 gigabases of sequencing data and 85 million or so unique TCR sequences. The genetic ancestry cluster associated with self-reported Caucasian donors included around 76% of the roughly 360 genotyped donors. The study aimed to test whether cataloging public T cell receptors could reveal signatures of past pathogen exposure. The study profiled the T cell repertoires of about 720 subjects by immunosequencing and related them to cytomegalovirus serostatus. In addition to the first cohort of roughly 670 subjects, a separate validation cohort of about 120 different subjects was used. To predict cytomegalovirus infection status, the study combined high-throughput TCR immunosequencing, statistical association of individual TCRs with disease status, and machine learning. A later analysis re-examined previously published TCR beta repertoires from roughly 720 donors and added high-resolution HLA genotyping to investigate patterns of TCR occurrence. In the later analysis, no new phenotypic data were used to find candidate immune exposures; instead, reliance was placed on TCR beta sequences and their occurrence across donors. An earlier analysis of about 620 of the donors applied high-throughput TCR beta sequencing to assess whether each TCR beta V gene segment acted as functional or pseudogenic. Donor age, sex, ethnicity and CMV serostatus were compiled alongside the repertoire data. In a later genetic analysis, genome-wide SNP genotypes for about three fifths of the roughly 670 donors were used, and that subset was treated as a discovery cohort. Every repertoire in the discovery cohort had been generated on one and the same sequencing platform. Both class I and class II loci were covered by HLA typing, at four-digit resolution. The number of typed donors differed by locus: roughly 629-640 for A, B, C, DRB1 and DQB1; 500 to 550 for DQA1; roughly 600 for DPA1; and roughly 470 for DPB1. Because of strong linkage in the cohort, a few DR-DQ haplotypes were treated as single units for association and clustering. On average, 235,054 unique TCR beta nucleotide sequences were sequenced per donor among several hundred genotyped donors of the cohort, with around 19% of those sequences being non-productive. What the research found in general, with its limitations: In a later analysis, HLA-associated TCR beta chains were found to be more clonally expanded and to have lower generation probabilities than equally common non-associated chains. According to a later analysis, TCR association rates differed among HLA loci, with DRB1 alleles showing the most associated TCRs and HLA-C alleles showing the fewest. According to a later analysis, most CMV-associated TCR beta chains appeared to be HLA-restricted, and the HLA associations seemed to be driven largely by CMV exposure. The classifier was reported to diagnose cytomegalovirus status with high specificity and sensitivity in both the original cohort and the validation cohort. Most TCR sequences were observed very rarely across donors, whereas some public TCRs were present in many individuals. In an earlier analysis of 450 to 750 of the donors, most TCR beta V segments appeared in productive rearrangements about 87% or about 30% of the time, broadly matching IMGT annotations. Because counts were too low, roughly 16 rarely observed V segments, including chromosome 9 orphons, were excluded from the earlier analysis of around 590 of the donors. Several of the top co-occurrence clusters appeared to be linked to parvovirus B19, influenza, CMV and Epstein-Barr virus, according to a later analysis. An association between a missense DCLRE1C variant and V-gene and J-gene trimming of TCR beta chains was found in a later genetic analysis and replicated in an independent cohort. A later genetic analysis reported fewer N-insertions in productive TCRs among donors in an Asian-associated ancestry cluster than the roughly 720-donor mean. Roughly uniform sequencing depth across donors was assumed in presence/absence analyses, although this assumption may not hold. A further reported finding was that TCR beta sequences accurately predicted the HLA-A and HLA-B alleles for most subjects in the first cohort. When HLA alleles, especially DR and DQ, strongly co-occurred, attributing TCR associations to individual alleles was difficult. According to the authors, the approach could potentially be generalized to other disease states and immunological phenotypes. Because the 87-base-pair reads could not distinguish some IMGT-functional V segments, including TRBV6-2 and TRBV6-3, those segments were excluded. A few of the identified cytomegalovirus-associated TCR beta chains were confirmed in vitro to be specific for cytomegalovirus antigens. The sequencing pipeline was judged likely to have produced a cluster of highly shared sequence variants as a technical artifact. At a false discovery rate of 0.05, a later analysis linked under 20,000 TCR beta sequences to specific HLA alleles. The study gave a list of 150 to 200 TCR beta chains associated with cytomegalovirus. Only TCR beta chains were sequenced in this cohort, and the absence of alpha or paired-chain data limited detectable features. The only immune exposure information available for the cohort was CMV serostatus. Linkage disequilibrium might explain the correlated functional status among segregating V segments, but an unknown experimental factor could not be ruled out. Because HLA typing was missing for some donors at each locus, association tests included only the typed subset.

Inclusive of the bounding cysteine and phenylalanine, the CDR3 is 13 residues long. The kept DNA is CDR3 alone, 39 bases in frame from the first base. CDR1 and CDR2 are read off the germline V gene (reference sequence) as MNHEY and SMNVEV. Relative to germline, V is 6 bases shorter and J is 3 bases shorter, with 10 bases between their ends. The rearrangement joined TRBV27 to TRBJ2-3; the D segment cannot be called with confidence. What was sequenced was PBMCs. This receptor was taken from a woman in her 40s in good health and CMV-seronegative. The nucleotides read TGTGCCAGCAGCCTGGGCAGGACAGATACGCAGTATTTT. Translated, it reads CASSLGRTDTQYF.